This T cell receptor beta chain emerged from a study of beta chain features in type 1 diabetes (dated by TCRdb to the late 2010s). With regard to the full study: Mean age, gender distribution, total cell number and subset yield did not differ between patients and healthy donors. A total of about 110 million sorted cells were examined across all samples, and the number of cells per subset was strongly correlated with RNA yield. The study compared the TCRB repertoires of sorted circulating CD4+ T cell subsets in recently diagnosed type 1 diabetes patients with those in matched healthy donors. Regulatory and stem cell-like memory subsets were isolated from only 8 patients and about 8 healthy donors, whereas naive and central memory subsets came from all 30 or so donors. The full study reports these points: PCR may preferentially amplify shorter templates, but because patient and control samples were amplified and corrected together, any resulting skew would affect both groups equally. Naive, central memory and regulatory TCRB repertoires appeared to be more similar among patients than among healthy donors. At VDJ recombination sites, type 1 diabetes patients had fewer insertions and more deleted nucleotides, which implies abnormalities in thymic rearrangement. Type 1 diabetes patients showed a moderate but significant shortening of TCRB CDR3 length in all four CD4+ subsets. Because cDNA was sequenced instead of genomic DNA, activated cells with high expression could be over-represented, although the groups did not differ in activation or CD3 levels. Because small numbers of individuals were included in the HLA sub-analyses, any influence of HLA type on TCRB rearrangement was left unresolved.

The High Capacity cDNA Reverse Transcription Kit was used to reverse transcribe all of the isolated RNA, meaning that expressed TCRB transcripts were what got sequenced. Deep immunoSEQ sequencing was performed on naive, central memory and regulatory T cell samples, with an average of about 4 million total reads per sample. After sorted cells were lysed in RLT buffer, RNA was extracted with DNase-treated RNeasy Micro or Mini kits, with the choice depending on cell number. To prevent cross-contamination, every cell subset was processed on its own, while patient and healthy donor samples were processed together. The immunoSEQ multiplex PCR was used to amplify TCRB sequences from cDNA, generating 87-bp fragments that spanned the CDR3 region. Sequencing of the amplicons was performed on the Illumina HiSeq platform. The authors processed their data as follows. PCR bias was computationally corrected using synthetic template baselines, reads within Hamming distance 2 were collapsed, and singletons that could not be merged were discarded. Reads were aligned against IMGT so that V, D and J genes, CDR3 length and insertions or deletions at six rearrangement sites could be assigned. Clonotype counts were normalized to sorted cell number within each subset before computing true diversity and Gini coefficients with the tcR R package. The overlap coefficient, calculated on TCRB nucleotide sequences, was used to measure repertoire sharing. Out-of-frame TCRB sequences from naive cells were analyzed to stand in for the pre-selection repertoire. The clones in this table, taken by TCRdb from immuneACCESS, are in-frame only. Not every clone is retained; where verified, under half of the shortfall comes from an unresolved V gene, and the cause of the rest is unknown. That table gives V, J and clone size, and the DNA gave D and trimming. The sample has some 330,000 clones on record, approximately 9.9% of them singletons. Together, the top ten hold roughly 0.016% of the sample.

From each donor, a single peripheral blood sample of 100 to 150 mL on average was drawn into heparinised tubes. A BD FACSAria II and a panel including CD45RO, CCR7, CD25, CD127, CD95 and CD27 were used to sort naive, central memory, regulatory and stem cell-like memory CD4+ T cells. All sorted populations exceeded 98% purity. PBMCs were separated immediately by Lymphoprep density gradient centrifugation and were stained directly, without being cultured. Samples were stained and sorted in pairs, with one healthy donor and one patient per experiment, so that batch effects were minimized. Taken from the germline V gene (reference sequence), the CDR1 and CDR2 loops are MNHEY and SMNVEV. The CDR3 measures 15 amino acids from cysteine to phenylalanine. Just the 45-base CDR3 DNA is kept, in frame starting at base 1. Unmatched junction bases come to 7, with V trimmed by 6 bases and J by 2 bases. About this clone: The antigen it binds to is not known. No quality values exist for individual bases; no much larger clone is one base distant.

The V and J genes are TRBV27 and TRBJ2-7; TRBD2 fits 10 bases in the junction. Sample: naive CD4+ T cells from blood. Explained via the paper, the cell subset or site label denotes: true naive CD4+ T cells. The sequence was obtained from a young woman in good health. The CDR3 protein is CASRMRTSGTYEQYF. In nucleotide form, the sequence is TGTGCCAGCAGAATGCGGACTAGCGGAACCTACGAGCAGTACTTC.